This T cell receptor beta chain emerged from a study of CD8 T cells in Susac syndrome. RNA in amounts of roughly 0.5 to 1 ug was reverse transcribed with random hexamers. TCR beta CDR3 was amplified by immunoSEQ multiplex PCR. This amplification extended across 54 Vbeta and 13 Jbeta segments. TCRdb redid the calling of the immunoSEQ multiplex PCR reads with MiXCR, one entry per CDR3 protein. The data contain some 150,000 distinct CDR3 sequences, nearly 97% of them seen just once; the ten biggest clones take up 0.15%. The study, taken as a whole, reports: The TCR sequencing and HLA analysis in the study involved a relatively small number of individuals, as the study acknowledged.

The study sequenced TCR beta in blood CD8+ and CD4+ T cells. Isolation of CD8+ and CD4+ T cells was performed negatively, whereas enrichment of TEMRA cells was done by FACS. With regard to this clonotype: As yet, its antigen is unknown.

The TCR originated in a human donor with multiple sclerosis. The source material was CD8+ T cells from PBMCs.

The CDR3 DNA sequence: TGTGCCTGGAGTCGGGACGGAGCATTTCGGACTGAAGCTTTCTTT. This translates into CAWSRDGAFRTEAFF. V and J are TRBV30 and TRBJ1-1; possibly TRBD1 for D (5 bases). Germline V lookup: CDR1 GTSNPN, CDR2 SVGIG (reference sequence). The CDR3 is 15 amino acids. The V and J ends lost 2 bases and 5 bases respectively, with 18 bases between them.